These 19 T cell receptor beta chains were all obtained from the same sample, sequenced in a study of early T cells in non-severe SARS-CoV-2 infection. TCRdb re-called the 5' RACE reads with MiXCR, one entry per CDR3 protein. In the table there are 85,000 to 95,000 distinct CDR3 sequences, approximately 15% of which are singletons. Source: whole blood, taken at baseline. Receptors were obtained from an adult who was a healthcare worker with PCR-confirmed SARS-CoV-2 infection or an uninfected control (not recorded which).

This chain's CDR3 is CASSYSPAGGNEQFF. The CDR3, as DNA: TGTGCCAGCAGCTACTCCCCGGCGGGAGGTAATGAGCAGTTCTTC. This sequence joins TRBV5-5 and TRBJ2-1; 8 bases align to TRBD2. V was clipped by 3 bases and J by 7 bases; unmatched bases: 9. CDR3 length equals 15 residues. Germline values: CDR1 SGHKS, CDR2 YYEKEE (reference sequence).

This clonotype turned up a few times. This chain connects TRBV7-9 to TRBJ2-1; 8 bases agree with TRBD2. The CDR3 extends over 13 amino acids. The germline V gene has CDR1 SEHNR and CDR2 FQNEAQ (reference sequence). V shed 2 bases, J shed 6 bases, and the junction held 0 bases outside the gene matches. Here the CDR3 DNA reads TGTGCCAGCAGCTTACGGGAGGGCAATGAGCAGTTCTTC. Encoded protein: CASSLREGNEQFF.

This clonotype occurred many times. The chain links TRBV7-9 to TRBJ2-7; 9 bases agree with TRBD1. Per germline, CDR1 SEHNR and CDR2 FQNEAQ (reference sequence). After removal of 5 bases from V and 4 bases from J, the junction contained 6 bases not matched to a gene. CDR3 length: 14 residues. CDR3 amino acids: CASSPGQGWYEQYF. The CDR3 nucleotides read TGTGCCAGCAGCCCCGGACAGGGGTGGTACGAGCAGTACTTC. Looking up the rest from reference TRBV7-9 and TRBJ2-7 gives the full variable domain: DTGVSQNPRHKITKRGQNVTFRCDPISEHNRLYWYRQTLGQGPEFLTYFQNEAQLEKSRLLSDRFSAERPKGSFSTLEIQRTEQGDSAMYLCASSPGQGWYEQYFGPGTRLTVT.

This chain connects TRBV5-1 to TRBJ2-1, with 7 bases lining up with TRBD1. There are 14 residues in the CDR3. CDR1 is SGHRS and CDR2 is YFSETQ in the germline V gene. V was pared by 1 base and J by 13 bases, with 11 bases of the junction left unmatched. CDR3 coding DNA: TGCGCCAGCAGCTTGCAGGCGACAGGGAAGATTCAGTTCTTC. This sequence encodes CASSLQATGKIQFF.

This clonotype was recorded many times. V and J are TRBV28 and TRBJ2-4, with 14 bases aligning to TRBD2. V trimming: 5 bases; J trimming: 3 bases; junction bases outside the gene matches: 6. Germline V CDR1 and CDR2: MDHEN, SYDVKM. The CDR3 is 17 amino acids. This CDR3 is CASSRLAGGPGKNIQYF. The CDR3 nucleotides read TGTGCCAGCAGTAGACTAGCGGGAGGGCCTGGCAAAAACATTCAGTACTTC.

This clonotype was detected only once. At one end, the junction sequence differs from germline, possibly due to a read error. V gene TRBV2 combines with J gene TRBJ2-3; TRBD2 matches at 8 bases. This CDR3 is built from 15 residues. Germline lookup yields CDR1 SNHLY and CDR2 FYNNEI. CDR3 amino acids: CASRDPSGSTDTQYF. Written as DNA, the CDR3 is TGTGCCAGCAGGGACCCCAGCGGGAGCACAGATACTCAGTATTTT.

The rearrangement links TRBV7-2 to TRBJ2-1; no clear D gene. The CDR3 is made up of 13 amino acids. Germline-derived CDR1 and CDR2 are SGHTA and FQGNSA. Trimming took off 5 bases at V and 15 bases at J, with 20 bases between the two ends. CDR3 sequence reads: CASSTNVGIAAFF. DNA of the CDR3: TGTGCCAGCAGCACAAATGTGGGGATAGCCGCGTTCTTC.

Of note for this clonotype: Given a much more abundant clone one base away, this may be a read error. This chain uses TRBV5-1 with TRBJ2-1; no reliable D call. Per the germline V gene, CDR1 is SGHRS and CDR2 is YFSETQ. Trimming shortened V by 0 bases and J by 9 bases, and 13 bases separated the two germline ends. This CDR3 comprises 14 residues. DNA for the CDR3: TGCGCCAGCAGCTTGGCTACAAGCCACGGTGAGCAGTTCTTC. Its protein product is CASSLATSHGEQFF.

This clonotype was found a few times. CDR3 residues: CASSLFLRGRSYNEQFF. CDR3 in DNA: TGTGCCAGCAGCTTATTCCTTAGGGGACGGTCCTACAATGAGCAGTTCTTC. The genes are TRBV7-2 and TRBJ2-1, with D possibly being TRBD1 or TRBD2 (5 bases each). The V gene lost 2 bases and the J gene lost 1 base, with 15 bases spanning the gap. There are 17 residues in the CDR3. CDR1 and CDR2 from the germline V gene are SGHTA and FQGNSA.

This clonotype has only a few counts. This chain connects TRBV12-3 or TRBV12-4 to TRBJ2-5, with D possibly being TRBD2 (7 bases). The CDR3 spans 13 residues. V gave up 3 bases and J gave up 7 bases, with 12 bases separating them. CDR3: CASSFGGHGTQYF. The CDR3 coding sequence is TGTGCCAGCAGTTTCGGGGGGCATGGGACCCAGTACTTC.

V usage is TRBV11-2 and J usage is TRBJ1-6; D remains ambiguous. V dropped 5 bases and J dropped 7 bases, with 12 bases sitting between them. Germline CDR1 and CDR2: SGHAT and FQNNGV. CDR3 length: 14 residues. The DNA for the CDR3 is TGTGCCAGCAGCCCAGGAATTCTGAATTCACCCCTCCACTTT. Protein sequence: CASSPGILNSPLHF.

This clonotype showed up many times. The chain recombines TRBV30 with TRBJ2-5, with D unresolved. V was trimmed by 2 bases and J by 5 bases, leaving 6 bases between them. From germline, CDR1 is GTSNPN and CDR2 SVGIG (reference sequence). The CDR3 length is 11 residues. CDR3 amino acids: CAWSIMETQYF. CDR3 bases: TGTGCCTGGAGTATTATGGAGACCCAGTACTTC.

This clonotype was detected a few times. This chain uses TRBV28 with TRBJ1-5, with 9 bases that match TRBD1. Trimming cost V 6 bases and J 3 bases; bases outside gene matches: 9. Germline assignment: CDR1 MDHEN and CDR2 SYDVKM. This CDR3 has 16 amino acids. CDR3 bases: TGTGCCAGCAGAGGTCCGGGACAGGGTCCCAATCAGCCCCAGCATTTT. Its protein product is CASRGPGQGPNQPQHF.

The rearrangement joins TRBV7-9 to TRBJ1-2; perhaps TRBD1 as D (5 bases). This CDR3 has 15 amino acids. The germline V and J ends were trimmed by 5 bases and 5 bases, with 18 bases remaining between them. Per the germline V gene, CDR1 is SEHNR and CDR2 is FQNEAQ (reference sequence). The CDR3 region is CASSKPGPREYGYTF. The CDR3 region has the DNA TGTGCCAGCAGCAAACCGGGACCCCGCGAATATGGCTACACCTTC.

This chain links TRBV7-9 with TRBJ2-3; D not resolved. Germline lookup yields CDR1 SEHNR and CDR2 FQNEAQ (reference sequence). The V end lost 7 bases, the J end lost 2 bases, and 4 bases lay between the germline ends. The CDR3 extends over 11 amino acids. Written as DNA, the CDR3 is TGTGCCAGCACCAACACAGATACGCAGTATTTT. Its protein product is CASTNTDTQYF.

Many counts were recorded for this clonotype. CDR3 coding DNA: TGTGCCAGCAGTTTGAACTGGGCCGAGCAGTACTTC. The encoded protein is CASSLNWAEQYF. The genes are TRBV28 and TRBJ2-7; no firm D call. The CDR3 length is 12 residues. Germline CDR1 and CDR2: MDHEN and SYDVKM. V was shortened by 3 bases and J by 6 bases, with 9 bases between the two germline ends. The whole variable domain, filled in from reference TRBV28 and TRBJ2-7, reads DVKVTQSSRYLVKRTGEKVFLECVQDMDHENMFWYRQDPGLGLRLIYFSYDVKMKEKGDIPEGYSVSREKKERFSLILESASTNQTSMYLCASSLNWAEQYFGPGTRLTVT.

This rearrangement joins TRBV6-2 or TRBV6-3 to TRBJ2-3; D ambiguous. V dropped 7 bases and J dropped 1 base, with 15 bases sitting between them. From germline, CDR1 is MNHEY and CDR2 SVGEGT. CDR3 length: 15 residues. The chain's CDR3 is CASKDGQVGTDTQYF. The DNA for the CDR3 is TGTGCCAGCAAGGATGGCCAGGTCGGCACAGATACGCAGTATTTT.

The rearrangement uses TRBV10-3 and TRBJ2-7, with TRBD2 identical over 7 bases. V was pared by 7 bases and J by 6 bases, with 15 bases of the junction left unmatched. This CDR3 comprises 15 residues. The germline CDR1 and CDR2 sequences are ENHRY and SYGVKD. The DNA for the CDR3 is TGTGCCATCACTCCAGCGGGGCTTATGACCTCCGAGCAGTACTTC. It is translated as CAITPAGLMTSEQYF.

This clonotype has a handful of counts. The chain combines TRBV28 with TRBJ1-1; D call uncertain. The germline CDR1 and CDR2 sequences are MDHEN and SYDVKM. The CDR3 length is 13 residues. Trimming stripped 5 bases from V and 2 bases from J, with 9 bases between. CDR3 sequence: CASSVLRNTEAFF. CDR3 nucleotides: TGTGCCAGCAGTGTTTTGCGTAACACTGAAGCTTTCTTT.